This T cell receptor beta chain came from a study of a mutant IDH1 vaccine in newly diagnosed glioma (dated by TCRdb to about 2021). Background for the entire study: Patients were given eight vaccinations, in weeks 1, 3, 5, 7, 11, 15, 19 and 23, which matched visits V03 through V10. Vaccination began 4-6 weeks after radiotherapy alone, or alongside temozolomide cycles in the chemotherapy-containing groups. Of the 30 or so patients who were treated, about 62% were male and 37.5% were female, and the mean age was about 37 years. Prior to enrollment, patients had been given standard therapy consisting of radiotherapy alone, temozolomide alone, or radiochemotherapy with temozolomide, with the combination given to most patients. Six visits were used for peripheral blood collection: V03 (baseline), V05, V07, V10, V12 and V13. Longitudinal TCRB deep sequencing was performed for around 23 treated patients wherever samples were available for exploratory analyses. General findings and caveats noted by the study authors: The authors stated that sample limitations prevented analyses of patient blood samples from being reproduced. Pseudoprogression seemed to be unrelated to changes in the top peripheral T cell clonotypes found by TCRB sequencing. Selection of PBMC samples for TCRB deep sequencing was based on availability. Immune responses induced by the vaccine were seen in roughly 95% of patients across multiple MHC alleles.

About this clone: Its antigen specificity is not known. It has no much larger one-base neighbor in the sample; base qualities were not kept.

The cysteine opens and the phenylalanine closes a CDR3 of 16 amino acids. Only CDR3 DNA is held: 48 bases, read in frame from base 1. CDR1 and CDR2 were assigned from the germline V gene as SGHDT and YYEEEE. The V end loses 0 bases and the J end loses 1 base, and a stretch of 13 bases separates them. The library was generated by the immunoSEQ multiplex PCR assay. Following the manufacturer's protocol, the hsTCRB Kit was used to amplify rearranged TCR beta chain sequences. Sequencing of TCRB libraries was carried out on an Illumina MiSeq. For the original study's pipeline: The proprietary platform of the kit vendor was used for demultiplexing, trimming and gene mapping. What TCRdb holds here is the immuneACCESS table cut down to in-frame rearrangements. Part of the clones is not present; checked against another copy, under half of the missing clones reflect an unresolved V gene, and the others are unexplained. The V and J calls and clone size come from that table; D and trimming were worked out from the DNA. This sample gives around 34,000 clones in total; more than 80% of them show up just once. In total, the top ten clones hold 4% to 6% of the sample.

The sample's time point, from its label and the paper: week 23, last vaccination. Every vaccine dose consisted of 300 ug of a 20-mer mutant IDH1 peptide in Montanide, administered subcutaneously together with topical imiquimod. The donors had newly diagnosed IDH1-mutant astrocytomas of WHO grade 3 or 4 that showed loss of nuclear ATRX. The samples were drawn from NOA16, a multicentre, single-arm, open-label phase I trial in Germany that tested a mutant IDH1 peptide vaccine in humans for the first time. The DNeasy Blood and Tissue Kit was used to extract genomic DNA from EDTA blood for TCRB sequencing.

The sequence links TRBV5-6 to TRBJ1-1; TRBD1 might be the D gene, on 6 matching bases. The receptor comes from a man aged 40-50 years with glioma. Sequenced material: PBMCs, taken from a glioma patient whose treatment included an IDH1 peptide vaccine. The nucleotide sequence is TGTGCCAGCAGCTTGGATGGGGGCAGGGGGAACACTGAAGCTTTCTTT. It translates as CASSLDGGRGNTEAFF.